At least ten counts were recorded for the clone carrying this TCR beta chain. Its target is not known. Each single cDNA molecule received a unique molecular identifier. MiXCR, run by TCRdb on the 5' RACE reads, gives a single entry per CDR3 protein. The sample holds around 80,000 distinct CDR3 sequences; about 11% are singletons and the top ten take around 12%. The entry originates in a study of early T cells in non-severe SARS-CoV-2 infection. Study overall: Chains from this unsorted whole-blood bulk RNA could not be paired.

Regarding the study as a whole: Using VDJdb, the matching emphasized anti-spike CD8 responses while missing private and CD4 specificities.

CDR1 is SGHRS and CDR2 is YFSETQ in the germline V gene. This CDR3 contains 17 residues. Losses at the gene ends were 3 bases for V and 5 bases for J; bases not matched to a gene: 15. The starting material was whole blood, obtained at baseline. This clonotype was obtained from an adult who was a healthcare worker with PCR-confirmed SARS-CoV-2 infection or an uninfected control (not recorded which). The chain uses TRBV5-1 and TRBJ2-3; 7 nucleotides agree with TRBD2. CDR3 sequence: CASSSPPRTGGVDTQYF. DNA of the CDR3: TGCGCCAGCAGCTCACCTCCGAGGACGGGAGGTGTAGATACGCAGTATTTT.